This is a list of T cell receptor beta chains from one sample in a study of cytomegalovirus exposure and HLA in healthy donors. The protocol was immunoSEQ multiplex PCR, while the TCRdb copy is restricted to in-frame clones and leaves out a portion. The sample consists of 150,000 to 200,000 clones, roughly 80% of them appearing once. The sequenced material came from PBMCs. These receptor sequences come from a woman aged 18-29 years in good health and CMV-seronegative. The CDR3 runs from the conserved cysteine through the conserved F or W. The D gene is left open where the match is weak. Size is stated for part of the rows, as once, few or many counts, or as a class when the clone is expanded.

CDR3 DNA: TGTGCCACCAGCAGAGAGAGGCTTTCCTACGAGCAGTACTTC; CDR3 protein: CATSRERLSYEQYF; V gene: TRBV15; clone size: once; J gene: TRBJ2-7; D gene: -
CDR3 DNA: TGTGCCAGCAGTGAAAGGCAGGCCAAGAACACTGAAGCTTTCTTT; CDR3 protein: CASSERQAKNTEAFF; V gene: TRBV2; clone size: few; J gene: TRBJ1-1; D gene: -
CDR3 DNA: TGTGCCTGGACAGGGAACACCGGGGAGCTGTTTTTT; CDR3 protein: CAWTGNTGELFF; V gene: TRBV30; clone size: -; J gene: TRBJ2-2; D gene: -
CDR3 DNA: TGTGCCAGCAGTACGACAGGGGATACCTACGAGCAGTACTTC; CDR3 protein: CASSTTGDTYEQYF; V gene: TRBV28; clone size: -; J gene: TRBJ2-7; D gene: TRBD1
CDR3 DNA: TGCAGCGTTGCAGCGTCGCTTTACAATGAGCAGTTCTTC; CDR3 protein: CSVAASLYNEQFF; V gene: TRBV29-1; clone size: -; J gene: TRBJ2-1; D gene: -
CDR3 DNA: TGCGCCAGCAGCCAAGACAGGGGCGGGTCCCGGGGAGATACGCAGTATTTT; CDR3 protein: CASSQDRGGSRGDTQYF; V gene: TRBV4-3; clone size: -; J gene: TRBJ2-3; D gene: -
CDR3 DNA: TGTGCCAGCAGTGAGGCTAAGGCGGGAATGGAGACCCAGTACTTC; CDR3 protein: CASSEAKAGMETQYF; V gene: TRBV25-1; clone size: -; J gene: TRBJ2-5; D gene: -
CDR3 DNA: TGCGCCAGCAGCCAGTTACTAGCGGGAGTTATTAGTGAGCAGTTCTTC; CDR3 protein: CASSQLLAGVISEQFF; V gene: TRBV4-3; clone size: -; J gene: TRBJ2-1; D gene: TRBD2
CDR3 DNA: TGCGCCAGCAGCCCCCGGGACTCCTCAATCGGCGGCTACACCTTC; CDR3 protein: CASSPRDSSIGGYTF; V gene: TRBV5-1; clone size: once; J gene: TRBJ1-2; D gene: -
CDR3 DNA: TGTGCCTGGAGTCATGGGGGGAGGGAGACCCAGTACTTC; CDR3 protein: CAWSHGGRETQYF; V gene: TRBV30; clone size: -; J gene: TRBJ2-5; D gene: -
CDR3 DNA: TGTGCCAGCAGCTTAGGGGCGGGAAAGGTGCAGTACTTC; CDR3 protein: CASSLGAGKVQYF; V gene: TRBV13; clone size: -; J gene: TRBJ2-5; D gene: -
CDR3 DNA: TGTGCCACCCACATCTCTGGGGCCAACGTCCTGACTTTC; CDR3 protein: CATHISGANVLTF; V gene: TRBV6-5; clone size: -; J gene: TRBJ2-6; D gene: -
CDR3 DNA: TGTGCCAGCAGCTTAGGGCCAGGGTCCTACGAGCAGTACTTC; CDR3 protein: CASSLGPGSYEQYF; V gene: TRBV7-2; clone size: -; J gene: TRBJ2-7; D gene: -
CDR3 DNA: TGCAGCGTTCCCTGGGCGGGAGCCTACAATGAGCAGTTCTTC; CDR3 protein: CSVPWAGAYNEQFF; V gene: TRBV29-1; clone size: -; J gene: TRBJ2-1; D gene: TRBD2
CDR3 DNA: TGCAGCGCCGAACAGGGAATAGAAAAACTGTTTTTT; CDR3 protein: CSAEQGIEKLFF; V gene: TRBV29-1; clone size: -; J gene: TRBJ1-4; D gene: -
CDR3 DNA: TGTGCCAGCAGTGTGCCAGGGGCGGAGACCCAGTACTTC; CDR3 protein: CASSVPGAETQYF; V gene: TRBV2; clone size: -; J gene: TRBJ2-5; D gene: -
CDR3 DNA: TGTGGCGGGACAGATCCTATGAACACTGAAGCTTTCTTT; CDR3 protein: CGGTDPMNTEAFF; V gene: TRBV27; clone size: -; J gene: TRBJ1-1; D gene: TRBD1